This T cell receptor (beta chain) was captured in a study of vaccination effects on CD4 cells after COVID-19. This CDR3 spans 15 amino acids. Deletions cut 0 bases from V and 4 bases from J, with 10 bases between. Germline CDR1 and CDR2: MGHRA and YSYEKL. Concerning this clone: Its antigen remains unidentified.

ViraFEST assay sequencing came after antigen-specific CD4+ T cells were expanded with viral peptide pools. CD4+ T cell isolation took place after 10 days of culture. All participants had two doses of either the BNT162b2 or mRNA-1273 vaccine. Regarding the study as a whole: Vaccine- and infection-induced clones showed marked clonal contraction late following vaccination.

This table comes from immunoSEQ multiplex PCR, and its TCRdb copy is limited to in-frame clones, with some not included. The top ten clones hold about 10% of a sample with about 24,000 clones, around 70% of them seen once. Here the sequenced sample was CD4+ T cells from PBMCs cultured with HCoV-NL63 spike peptides, taken after COVID-19 vaccination. The J gene is TRBJ2-1, the V gene TRBV4-1; D remains unclear. This TCR came from a human donor who received a COVID-19 vaccine. The CDR3 DNA reads as TGCGCCAGCAGCCAAGATAGGCCCCGTTACAATGAGCAGTTCTTC. The encoded protein is CASSQDRPRYNEQFF.